These T cell receptor beta chains were read from a single sample in a study of tumor and adjacent non-tumor tissue in lung cancer. TCRdb reprocessed the multiplex PCR reads via MiXCR and lists one record per CDR3 protein. The sample holds roughly 150,000 distinct CDR3 sequences, around 66% seen once. The sequencing input was lung tumor tissue. The source is a man aged 60-69 years with small cell lung cancer. The conserved cysteine and the conserved F or W are not part of the CDR3 here.

v_call,j_call,cdr3_aa
TRBV20-1,TRBJ2-7,SETLARRVGEQY
TRBV11-1,TRBJ2-1,ASSSQSRTSGSGNEQF
TRBV10-2,TRBJ1-5,ASRLGGDQPQH
TRBV20-1,TRBJ2-5,SARGGQFLETQY
TRBV28,TRBJ1-4,ASGKFNEKLF
TRBV10-1,TRBJ2-3,ASSDRVWDMQY
TRBV20-1,TRBJ2-3,TAPLAGAGDTQY
TRBV20-1,TRBJ1-2,SAGPDGFYRYT
TRBV20-1,TRBJ2-7,SASHSSSVMRGEQY
TRBV6-1,TRBJ1-1,ASILQVNTEAF
TRBV11-2,TRBJ2-3,PSSLSLTDTQY
TRBV20-1,TRBJ2-3,SARAPVTREPYTDTQC
TRBV6-5,TRBJ1-2,ASSRGDYGYT
TRBV20-1,TRBJ2-7,SASGRALYEQY
TRBV20-1,TRBJ2-2,SAKDVRLSLNTGELF
TRBV7-3,TRBJ2-1,ASSSGSYNEQF
TRBV12-3/TRBV12-4,TRBJ2-3,ASSEFRLAGGKDTQY
TRBV28,TRBJ1-1,ASSFLWVERGEAF
TRBV11-2,TRBJ2-5,ARSSRTLGETQY
TRBV11-1,TRBJ2-3,ASSFSGTDTHH
TRBV14,TRBJ2-1,ASNQDYITSGRKGNEQF
TRBV4-1,TRBJ2-2,ASSQAGTGGTGEPF
TRBV29-1,TRBJ2-1,SVVRTGTGGDEQF
TRBV11-3,TRBJ2-1,ACSSGLAGGPYNEQF
TRBV6-5,NA,ASSRSRDRTKWPQY
TRBV20-1,TRBJ2-7,SARDPAGPYEQY
TRBV6-5,TRBJ2-1,ASSYSGGVGNEQF
TRBV29-1,TRBJ2-3,SVELAGTDTRY
TRBV6-5,TRBJ2-2,ASKDGTGWDGELF
TRBV11-2,TRBJ2-5,ANSIITQETQY
TRBV12-3/TRBV12-4,TRBJ2-2,ASSLVEGKMGGRKHTGELF
TRBV11-2,TRBJ2-1,ASSVRAGTFNEQS
TRBV10-3,TRBJ1-3,AISEEGSGNTIY
TRBV11-2,TRBJ2-1,ASIAAEWVNEQF
TRBV6-1,TRBJ1-5,ASSEMGGVSQPQH
TRBV11-2,TRBJ2-3,ASSLFGTGVGDTQY
TRBV20-1,TRBJ2-3,STSDTQGTDTQN
TRBV5-1,TRBJ1-1,ASSLEQGAAEAF
TRBV11-1,TRBJ1-5,ASSPSPARSKPGQSSQPQH
TRBV4-2,TRBJ1-1,ASSQLRGGGIDAF
TRBV20-1,TRBJ2-2,SAYRENTGELF
TRBV19,TRBJ1-2,ASSISEYGYT
TRBV9,TRBJ2-5,ASSRRQGAMETQY
TRBV5-6,TRBJ2-7,ASSFQVSYEQY
TRBV6-1,TRBJ2-2,ASSPPGGGTGELF
TRBV28,TRBJ2-1,ASSFIGLTGYNEQF
TRBV6-1,TRBJ1-2,ASSETGDDGHT
TRBV11-3,TRBJ2-1,TSTAPGTSTEQF
TRBV6-2/TRBV6-3,TRBJ1-5,ASSYVRPVGWPQH
TRBV5-5,TRBJ2-2,ASRSGQANTGELF
TRBV29-1,TRBJ1-1,CVARTGMNTEAF